The sequence of this TCR beta chain was determined in a study of CD8 T cells in ankylosing spondylitis. Germline loops: CDR1 MNHEY, CDR2 SMNVEV (reference sequence). The J segment lost 5 bases and the V segment lost 2 bases, leaving 3 bases of the junction unmatched. This CDR3 comprises 13 residues. TCRdb redid the calling of the 5' RACE reads with MiXCR, one entry per CDR3 protein. The table shows about 39,000 distinct CDR3 sequences, with about 9.4% occurring only once. The chain employs TRBV27 and TRBJ2-7, with TRBD1 matching over 7 bases. The sequence derives from a male donor with ankylosing spondylitis or in good health (not recorded which). Source material: blood, either unsorted or a sorted T cell fraction (not recorded which). The CDR3 spells CASSLEGAHEQYF. CDR3 DNA sequence: TGTGCCAGCAGTTTAGAGGGGGCGCACGAGCAGTACTTC.